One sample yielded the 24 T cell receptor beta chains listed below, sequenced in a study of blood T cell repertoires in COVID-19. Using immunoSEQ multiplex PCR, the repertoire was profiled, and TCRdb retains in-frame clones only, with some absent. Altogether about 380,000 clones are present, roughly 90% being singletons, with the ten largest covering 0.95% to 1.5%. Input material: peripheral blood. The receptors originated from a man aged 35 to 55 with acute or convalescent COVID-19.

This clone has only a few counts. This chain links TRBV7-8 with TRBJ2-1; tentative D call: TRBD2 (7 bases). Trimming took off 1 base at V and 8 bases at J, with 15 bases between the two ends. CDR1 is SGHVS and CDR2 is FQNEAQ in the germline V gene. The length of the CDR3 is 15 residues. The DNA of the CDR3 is TGTGCCAGCAGCTTAGTCGCGGGGGCAGAATATGAGCAGTTCTTC. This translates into CASSLVAGAEYEQFF.

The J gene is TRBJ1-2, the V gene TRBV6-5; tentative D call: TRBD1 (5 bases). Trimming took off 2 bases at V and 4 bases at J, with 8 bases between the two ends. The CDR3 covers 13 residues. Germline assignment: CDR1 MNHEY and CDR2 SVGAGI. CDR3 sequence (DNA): TGTGCCAGCAGTTACCACAGGAGCTATGGCTACACCTTC. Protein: CASSYHRSYGYTF.

CDR3 nucleotides: TGTGCCAGCAGTTTAATGGCTTATGGCTACACCTTC. Protein sequence: CASSLMAYGYTF. The V call is TRBV12-3 or TRBV12-4, the J call TRBJ1-2, with no clear D. The CDR3 is 12 residues long. V lost 2 bases and J lost 5, with 6 bases in between.

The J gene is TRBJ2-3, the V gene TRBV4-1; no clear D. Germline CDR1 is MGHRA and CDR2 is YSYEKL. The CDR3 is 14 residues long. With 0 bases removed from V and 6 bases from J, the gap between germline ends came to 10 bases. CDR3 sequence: CASSQEGGVDTQYF. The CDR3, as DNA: TGCGCCAGCAGCCAAGAAGGCGGAGTTGATACGCAGTATTTT.

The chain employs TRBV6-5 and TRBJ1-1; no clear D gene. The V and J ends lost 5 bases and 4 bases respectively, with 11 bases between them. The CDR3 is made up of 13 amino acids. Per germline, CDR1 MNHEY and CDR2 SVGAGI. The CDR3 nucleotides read TGTGCCAGCAGTCGGGTCGGTTTCACTGAAGCTTTCTTT. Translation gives CASSRVGFTEAFF.

The CDR3 coding sequence is TGTGCCAGCACTACTACAGGGGATGCCACAGATACGCAGTATTTT. It translates to CASTTTGDATDTQYF. This rearrangement joins TRBV6-6 to TRBJ2-3; TRBD1 matches at 7 bases. The J segment lost 2 bases and the V segment lost 7 bases, leaving 9 bases of the junction unmatched. The CDR3 loop spans 15 amino acids. CDR1 is MNHNY and CDR2 is SVGAGI in the germline V gene (reference sequence).

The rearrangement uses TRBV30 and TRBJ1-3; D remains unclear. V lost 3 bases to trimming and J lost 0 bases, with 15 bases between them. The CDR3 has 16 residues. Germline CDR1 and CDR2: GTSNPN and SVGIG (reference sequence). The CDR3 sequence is CAWSRPRFISGNTIYF. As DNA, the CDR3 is TGTGCCTGGAGCAGGCCCCGATTTATCTCTGGAAACACCATATATTTT. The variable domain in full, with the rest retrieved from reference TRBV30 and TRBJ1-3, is SQTIHQWPATLVQPVGSPLSLECTVEGTSNPNLYWYRQAAGRGLQLLFYSVGIGQISSEVPQNLSASRPQDRQFILSSKKLLLSDSGFYLCAWSRPRFISGNTIYFGEGSWLTVV.

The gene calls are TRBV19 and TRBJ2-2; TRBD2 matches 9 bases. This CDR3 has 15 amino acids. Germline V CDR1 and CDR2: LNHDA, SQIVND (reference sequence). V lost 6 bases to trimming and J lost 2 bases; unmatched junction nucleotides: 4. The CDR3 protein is CASSGGRENTGELFF. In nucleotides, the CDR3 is TGTGCCAGTAGCGGCGGGAGGGAAAACACCGGGGAGCTGTTTTTT. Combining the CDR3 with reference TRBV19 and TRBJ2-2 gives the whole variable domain DGGITQSPKYLFRKEGQNVTLSCEQNLNHDAMYWYRQDPGQGLRLIYYSQIVNDFQKGDIAEGYSVSREKKESFPLTVTSAQKNPTAFYLCASSGGRENTGELFFGEGSRLTVL.

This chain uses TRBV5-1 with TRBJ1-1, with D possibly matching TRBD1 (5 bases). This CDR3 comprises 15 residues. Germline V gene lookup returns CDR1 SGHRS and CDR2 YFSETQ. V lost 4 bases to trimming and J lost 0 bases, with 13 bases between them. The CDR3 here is CASSRKTGVNTEAFF. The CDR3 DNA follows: TGCGCCAGCAGCCGAAAGACGGGGGTGAACACTGAAGCTTTCTTT.

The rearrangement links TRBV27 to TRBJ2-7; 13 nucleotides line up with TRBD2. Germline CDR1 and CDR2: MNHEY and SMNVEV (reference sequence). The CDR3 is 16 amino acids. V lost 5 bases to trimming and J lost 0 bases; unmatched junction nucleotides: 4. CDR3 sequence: CASSPRTSGSSYEQYF. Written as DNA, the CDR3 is TGTGCCAGCAGTCCCCGGACTAGCGGGAGCTCCTACGAGCAGTACTTC.

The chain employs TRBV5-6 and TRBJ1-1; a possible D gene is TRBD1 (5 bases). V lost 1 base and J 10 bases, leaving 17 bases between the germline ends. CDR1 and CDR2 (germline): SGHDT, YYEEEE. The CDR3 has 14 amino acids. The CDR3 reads CASSLRAGPRGAFF. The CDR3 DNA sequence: TGTGCCAGCAGCTTGCGGGCGGGGCCCCGAGGAGCTTTCTTT.

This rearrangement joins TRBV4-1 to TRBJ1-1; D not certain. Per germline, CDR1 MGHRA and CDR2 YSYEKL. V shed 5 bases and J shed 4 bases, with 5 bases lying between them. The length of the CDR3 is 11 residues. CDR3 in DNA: TGCGCCAGCAGCATGCGCACTGAAGCTTTCTTT. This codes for CASSMRTEAFF.

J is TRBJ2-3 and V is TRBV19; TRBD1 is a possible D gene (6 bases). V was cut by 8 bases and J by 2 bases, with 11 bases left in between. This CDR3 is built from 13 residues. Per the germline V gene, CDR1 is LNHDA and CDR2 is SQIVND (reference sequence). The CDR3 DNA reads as TGTGCCAGTGAAGGGGGAAACACAGATACGCAGTATTTT. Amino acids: CASEGGNTDTQYF.

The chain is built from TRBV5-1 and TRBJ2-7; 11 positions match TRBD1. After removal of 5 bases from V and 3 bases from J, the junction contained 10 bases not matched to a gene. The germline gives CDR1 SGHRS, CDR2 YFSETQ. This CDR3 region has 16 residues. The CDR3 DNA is TGCGCCAGCAGTCCATCCATAGGGACAGGGGGCTACGAGCAGTACTTC. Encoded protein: CASSPSIGTGGYEQYF.

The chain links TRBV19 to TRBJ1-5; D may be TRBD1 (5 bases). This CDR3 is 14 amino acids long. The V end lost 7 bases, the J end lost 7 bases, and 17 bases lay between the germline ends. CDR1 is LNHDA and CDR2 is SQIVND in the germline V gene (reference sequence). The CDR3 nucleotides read TGTGCCAGTACCCTTGGGGCAGGAGGGCAGCCCCAGCATTTT. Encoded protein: CASTLGAGGQPQHF. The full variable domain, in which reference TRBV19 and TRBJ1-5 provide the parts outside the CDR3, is DGGITQSPKYLFRKEGQNVTLSCEQNLNHDAMYWYRQDPGQGLRLIYYSQIVNDFQKGDIAEGYSVSREKKESFPLTVTSAQKNPTAFYLCASTLGAGGQPQHFGDGTRLSIL.

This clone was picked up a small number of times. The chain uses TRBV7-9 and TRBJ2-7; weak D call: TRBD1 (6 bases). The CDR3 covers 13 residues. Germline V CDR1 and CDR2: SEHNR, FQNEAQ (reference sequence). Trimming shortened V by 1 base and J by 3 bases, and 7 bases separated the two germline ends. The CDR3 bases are TGTGCCAGCAGCTTAGGGACAGTCTACGAGCAGTACTTC. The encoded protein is CASSLGTVYEQYF. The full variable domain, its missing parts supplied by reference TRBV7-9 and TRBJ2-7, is DTGVSQNPRHKITKRGQNVTFRCDPISEHNRLYWYRQTLGQGPEFLTYFQNEAQLEKSRLLSDRFSAERPKGSFSTLEIQRTEQGDSAMYLCASSLGTVYEQYFGPGTRLTVT.

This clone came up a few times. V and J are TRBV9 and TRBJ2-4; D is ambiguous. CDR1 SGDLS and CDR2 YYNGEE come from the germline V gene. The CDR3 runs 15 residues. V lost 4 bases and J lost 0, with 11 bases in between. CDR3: CASSPTQIAKNIQYF. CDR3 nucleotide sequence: TGTGCCAGCAGCCCGACACAGATAGCCAAAAACATTCAGTACTTC.

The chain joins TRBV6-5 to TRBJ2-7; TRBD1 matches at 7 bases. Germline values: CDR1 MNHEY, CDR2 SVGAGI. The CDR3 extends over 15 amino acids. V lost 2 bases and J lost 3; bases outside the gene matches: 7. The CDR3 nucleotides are TGTGCCAGCAGTTACAGGGGGACAGCACGCTACGAGCAGTACTTC. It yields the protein CASSYRGTARYEQYF.

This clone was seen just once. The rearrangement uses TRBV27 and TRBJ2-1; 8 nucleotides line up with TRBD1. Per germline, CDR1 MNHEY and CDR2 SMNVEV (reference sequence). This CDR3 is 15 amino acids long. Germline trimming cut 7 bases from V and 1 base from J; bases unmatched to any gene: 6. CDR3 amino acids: CASKSGTGSYNEQFF. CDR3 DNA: TGTGCCAGCAAATCCGGGACAGGTTCCTACAATGAGCAGTTCTTC.

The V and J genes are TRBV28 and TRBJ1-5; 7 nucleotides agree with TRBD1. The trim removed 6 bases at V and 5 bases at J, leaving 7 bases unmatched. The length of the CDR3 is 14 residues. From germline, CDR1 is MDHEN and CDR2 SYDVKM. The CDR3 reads CASSTRQGYQPQHF. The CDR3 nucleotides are TGTGCCAGCAGCACCCGACAGGGTTATCAGCCCCAGCATTTT. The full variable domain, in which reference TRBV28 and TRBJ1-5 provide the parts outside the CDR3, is DVKVTQSSRYLVKRTGEKVFLECVQDMDHENMFWYRQDPGLGLRLIYFSYDVKMKEKGDIPEGYSVSREKKERFSLILESASTNQTSMYLCASSTRQGYQPQHFGDGTRLSIL.

The CDR3 region has the DNA TGTGCCAGCAGCTTGTGGGACTCCCCCTACGAGCAGTACTTC. Translation: CASSLWDSPYEQYF. The V and J genes are TRBV5-4 and TRBJ2-7; D may be TRBD2 (6 bases). This CDR3 is 14 amino acids long. Trimming cost V 1 base and J 2 bases, with 10 bases left between them. The germline V gene encodes CDR1 SGHNT and CDR2 YYREEE (reference sequence).

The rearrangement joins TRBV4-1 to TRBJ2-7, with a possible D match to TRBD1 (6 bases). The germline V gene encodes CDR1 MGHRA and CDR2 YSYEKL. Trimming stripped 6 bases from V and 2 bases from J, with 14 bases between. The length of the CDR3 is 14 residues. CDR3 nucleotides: TGCGCCAGCAGTGATGGCAGGGGAGCCTACGAGCAGTACTTC. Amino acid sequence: CASSDGRGAYEQYF.

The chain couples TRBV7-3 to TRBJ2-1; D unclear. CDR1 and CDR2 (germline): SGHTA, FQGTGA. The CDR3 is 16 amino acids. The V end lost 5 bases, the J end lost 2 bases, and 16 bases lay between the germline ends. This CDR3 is CASSISLRVPYNEQFF. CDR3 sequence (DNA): TGTGCCAGCAGCATCTCACTCCGGGTCCCCTACAATGAGCAGTTCTTC.

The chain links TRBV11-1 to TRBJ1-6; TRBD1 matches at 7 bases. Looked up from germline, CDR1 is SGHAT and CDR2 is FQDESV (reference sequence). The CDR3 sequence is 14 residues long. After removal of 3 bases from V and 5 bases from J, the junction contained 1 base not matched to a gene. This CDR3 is CASSFTGDNSPLHF. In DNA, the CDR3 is TGTGCCAGCAGCTTTACAGGGGATAATTCACCCCTCCACTTT. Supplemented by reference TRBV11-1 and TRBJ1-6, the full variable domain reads EAEVAQSPRYKITEKSQAVAFWCDPISGHATLYWYRQILGQGPELLVQFQDESVVDDSQLPKDRFSAERLKGVDSTLKIQPAELGDSAMYLCASSFTGDNSPLHFGNGTRLTVT.